This T cell receptor (beta chain) was profiled in a study of blood T cell repertoires in COVID-19 (dated by TCRdb to the early 2020s). In terms of the full investigation: The collaborator samples originated in the United States, Italy and Spain and spanned the acute and convalescent phases of COVID-19. The prospective study material was composed of cDNA or gDNA derived from T cells, B-cell-depleted T cells, or PBMCs. The dataset comprised deeply sampled blood TCRbeta repertoires from subjects exposed to, actively infected with, or recovered from COVID-19. The repertoires were made available in a free public database intended to serve as a resource for research on the immune response to SARS-CoV-2. The samples were drawn from the first 160 participants of the ongoing ImmuneRACE study and from 1,254 subjects provided by 6 global collaborators. The sample metadata nearly always contained a de-identified subject ID, COVID-19 status, age in years and sex. Where HLA class I and class II types were available, the types were taken from metadata supplied by the sample provider, not from assay-based typing. Broad study findings and their caveats: The quantity of clinical and demographic metadata differed by source and by participant and was supplied without curation.

The CDR3 holds 13 amino acids from the cysteine to the phenylalanine. The DNA shown is the 39-base CDR3, in frame from base 1. The V end gives up 7 bases and the J end 3 bases, leaving 5 bases in the junction not matched to a gene. The germline V gene encodes CDR1 SQVTM and CDR2 ANQGSEA. TCRbeta CDR3 regions were amplified from genomic DNA by means of the immunoSEQ Assay, a bias-controlled multiplex PCR. The source study handled its data this way. Nucleated cell counts per sample were estimated from amplification of reference gene primers within the assay. Sequence reads were collapsed and filtered to measure the absolute abundance of every unique TCRbeta CDR3 rearrangement. For each sample, productive Simpson clonality was calculated as the square root of Simpson's diversity index across productive rearrangements. TCRdb's version of the immuneACCESS table is confined to in-frame rearrangements and falls short of the full clone set. An unresolved V gene accounts for under half of the shortfall where checked; the remainder is of unknown origin. That table is the source of V, J and clone size, and D and trimming were worked out from the DNA. This sample gives roughly 130,000 clones in total; about 79% of them show up just once. Clones ranked in the top ten supply roughly 9.2% of the sample.

A note on this clone: Its antigen remains undetermined. Within one base of it there is no much larger clone, and no base qualities were kept.

Participants in the prospective study were enrolled through a virtual design, were aged about 18 to 89 years, and lived in 24 United States geographic areas. In the prospective study, participants were assigned to cohorts based on the clinical history participants reported in a screening survey and a study questionnaire. ImmuneRACE Cohort 3 recovered participants were defined by two consecutive negative NP/OP PCR tests, healthcare professional clearance, or symptom resolution. In the prospective study, mobile phlebotomists collected whole blood, serum and a nasopharyngeal or oropharyngeal swab from each participant. Prospective study participants could optionally give additional blood draws and questionnaires over an approximately two-month period. Blood samples from the prospective study were shipped frozen or at room temperature prior to DNA extraction.

The V and J genes are TRBV29-1 and TRBJ2-3; TRBD1 matches 9 bases in the middle. The sample taken for sequencing was PBMCs or T cells enriched from blood (not recorded which). The sequence was collected from a man aged 45-65 years who had recovered from COVID-19. The CDR3 reads CSADRGGTDTQYF. Here is the DNA: TGCAGCGCCGACAGGGGGGGAACAGATACGCAGTATTTT.